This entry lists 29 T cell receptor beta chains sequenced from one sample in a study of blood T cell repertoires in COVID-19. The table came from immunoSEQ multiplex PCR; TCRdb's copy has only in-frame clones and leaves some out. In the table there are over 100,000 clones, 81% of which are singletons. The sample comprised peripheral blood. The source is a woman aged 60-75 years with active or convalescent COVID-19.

DNA of the CDR3: TGTGCCAGCAGTCCTCGACTGGTACAATCCTACGAGCAGTACGTC. It translates to CASSPRLVQSYEQYV. The chain combines TRBV28 with TRBJ2-7; D ambiguous. In germline, CDR1 is MDHEN, CDR2 SYDVKM. The CDR3 length is 15 residues. Trimming cost V 5 bases and J 1 base, with 15 bases left between them.

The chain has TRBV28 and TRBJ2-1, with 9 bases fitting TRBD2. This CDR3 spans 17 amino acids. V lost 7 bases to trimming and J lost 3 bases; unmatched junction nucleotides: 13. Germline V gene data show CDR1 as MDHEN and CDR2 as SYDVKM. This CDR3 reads CASTSSGGGAVYNEQFF. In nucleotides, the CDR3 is TGTGCCAGCACCTCCTCGGGCGGGGGGGCTGTCTACAATGAGCAGTTCTTC.

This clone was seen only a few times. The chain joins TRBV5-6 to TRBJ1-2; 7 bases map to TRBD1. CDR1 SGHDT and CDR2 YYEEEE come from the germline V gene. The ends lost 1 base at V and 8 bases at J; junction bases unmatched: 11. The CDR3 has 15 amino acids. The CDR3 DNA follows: TGTGCCAGCAGCTTGTTCGGAGACAGGGTGGGCGGCTACACCTTC. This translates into CASSLFGDRVGGYTF.

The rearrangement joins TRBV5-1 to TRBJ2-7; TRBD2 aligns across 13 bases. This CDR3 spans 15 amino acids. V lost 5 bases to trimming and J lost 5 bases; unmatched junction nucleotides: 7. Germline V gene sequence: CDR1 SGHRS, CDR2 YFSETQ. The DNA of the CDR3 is TGCGCCAGCAGTTCGACTAGCGGGAGGATCAACGAGCAGTACTTC. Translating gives CASSSTSGRINEQYF.

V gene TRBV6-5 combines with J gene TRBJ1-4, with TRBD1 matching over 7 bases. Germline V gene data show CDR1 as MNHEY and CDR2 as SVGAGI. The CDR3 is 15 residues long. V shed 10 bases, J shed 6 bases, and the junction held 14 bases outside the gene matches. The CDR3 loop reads CAILTGNFFDEKLFF. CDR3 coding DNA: TGTGCCATCCTGACAGGGAATTTCTTTGATGAAAAACTGTTTTTT.

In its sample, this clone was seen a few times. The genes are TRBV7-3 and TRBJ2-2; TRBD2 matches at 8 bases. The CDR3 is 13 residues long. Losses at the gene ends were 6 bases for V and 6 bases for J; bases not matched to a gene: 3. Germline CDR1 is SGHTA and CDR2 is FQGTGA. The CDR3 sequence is CASSLTSAGELFF. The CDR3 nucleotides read TGTGCCAGCAGTTTGACTAGCGCCGGGGAGCTGTTTTTT.

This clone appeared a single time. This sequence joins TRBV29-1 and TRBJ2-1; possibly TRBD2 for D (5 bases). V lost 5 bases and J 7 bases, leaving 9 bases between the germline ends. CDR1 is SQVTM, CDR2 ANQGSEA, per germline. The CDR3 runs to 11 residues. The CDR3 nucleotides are TGCAGCGTTTTTAGAGGGAATGAGCAGTTCTTC. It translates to CSVFRGNEQFF.

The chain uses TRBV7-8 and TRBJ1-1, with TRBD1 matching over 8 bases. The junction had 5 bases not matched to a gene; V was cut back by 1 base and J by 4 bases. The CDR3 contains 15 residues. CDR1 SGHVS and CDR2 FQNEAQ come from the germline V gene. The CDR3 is CASSLDAGGFTEAFF. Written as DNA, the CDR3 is TGTGCCAGCAGCTTAGATGCAGGGGGCTTCACTGAAGCTTTCTTT.

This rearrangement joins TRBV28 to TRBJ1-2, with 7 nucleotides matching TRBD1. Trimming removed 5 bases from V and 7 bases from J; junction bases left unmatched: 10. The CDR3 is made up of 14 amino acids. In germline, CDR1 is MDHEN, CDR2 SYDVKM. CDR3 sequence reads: CASSTNDRVVGYTF. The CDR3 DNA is TGTGCCAGCAGTACAAACGACAGGGTGGTTGGCTACACCTTC.

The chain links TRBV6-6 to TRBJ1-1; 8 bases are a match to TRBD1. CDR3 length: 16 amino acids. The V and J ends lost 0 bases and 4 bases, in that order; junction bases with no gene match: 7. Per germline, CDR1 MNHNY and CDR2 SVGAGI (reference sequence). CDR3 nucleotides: TGTGCCAGCAGTTACTCACCCGGACAGGGCCCCACTGAAGCTTTCTTT. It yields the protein CASSYSPGQGPTEAFF.

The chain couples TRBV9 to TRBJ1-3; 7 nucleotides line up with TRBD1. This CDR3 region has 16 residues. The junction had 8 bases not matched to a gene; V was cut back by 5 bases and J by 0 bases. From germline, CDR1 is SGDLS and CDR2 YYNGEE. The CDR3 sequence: CASSRTGTASGNTIYF. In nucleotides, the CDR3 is TGTGCCAGCAGTCGCACCGGGACAGCCTCTGGAAACACCATATATTTT. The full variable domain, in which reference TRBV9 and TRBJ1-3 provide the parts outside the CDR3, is DSGVTQTPKHLITATGQRVTLRCSPRSGDLSVYWYQQSLDQGLQFLIQYYNGEERAKGNILERFSAQQFPDLHSELNLSSLELGDSALYFCASSRTGTASGNTIYFGEGSWLTVV.

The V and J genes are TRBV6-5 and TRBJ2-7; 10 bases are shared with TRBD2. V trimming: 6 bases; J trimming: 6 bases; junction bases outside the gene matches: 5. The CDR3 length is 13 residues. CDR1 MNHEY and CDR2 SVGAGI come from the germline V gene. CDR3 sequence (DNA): TGTGCCAGCAGCCCCAGCGGGAGGGGCGAGCAGTACTTC. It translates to CASSPSGRGEQYF.

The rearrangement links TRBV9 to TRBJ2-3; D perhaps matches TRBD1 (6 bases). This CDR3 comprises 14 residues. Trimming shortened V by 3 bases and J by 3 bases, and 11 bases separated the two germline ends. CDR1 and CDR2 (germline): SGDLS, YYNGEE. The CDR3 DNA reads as TGTGCCAGCAGCGGGGGACATTTTACAGATACGCAGTATTTT. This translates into CASSGGHFTDTQYF.

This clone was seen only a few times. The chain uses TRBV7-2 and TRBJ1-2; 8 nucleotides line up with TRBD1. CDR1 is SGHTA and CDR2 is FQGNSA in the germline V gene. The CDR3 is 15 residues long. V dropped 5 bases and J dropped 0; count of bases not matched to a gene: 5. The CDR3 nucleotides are TGTGCCAGCAGCCCACGGACAGGGACTAACTATGGCTACACCTTC. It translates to CASSPRTGTNYGYTF.

CDR3 residues: CASTLGDRGLEKLFF. In DNA, the CDR3 is TGCGCCAGCACCCTGGGGGACAGGGGTTTGGAAAAACTGTTTTTT. This chain joins TRBV5-1 and TRBJ1-4, with TRBD1 identical over 10 bases. The CDR3 is made up of 15 amino acids. Germline V gene sequence: CDR1 SGHRS, CDR2 YFSETQ. V shed 6 bases, J shed 8 bases, and the junction held 10 bases outside the gene matches.

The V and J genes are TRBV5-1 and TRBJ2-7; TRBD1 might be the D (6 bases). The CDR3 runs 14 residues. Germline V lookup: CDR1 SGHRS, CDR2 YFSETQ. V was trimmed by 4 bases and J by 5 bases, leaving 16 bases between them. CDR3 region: CASSPGTLGNEQYV. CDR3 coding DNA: TGCGCCAGCAGCCCCGGGACACTCGGCAACGAGCAGTACGTC.

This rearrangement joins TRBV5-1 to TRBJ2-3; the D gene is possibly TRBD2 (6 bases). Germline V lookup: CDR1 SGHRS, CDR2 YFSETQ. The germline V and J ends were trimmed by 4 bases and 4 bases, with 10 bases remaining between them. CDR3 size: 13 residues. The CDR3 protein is CASSLPSADTQYF. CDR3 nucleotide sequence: TGCGCCAGCAGCCTGCCTAGCGCAGATACGCAGTATTTT.

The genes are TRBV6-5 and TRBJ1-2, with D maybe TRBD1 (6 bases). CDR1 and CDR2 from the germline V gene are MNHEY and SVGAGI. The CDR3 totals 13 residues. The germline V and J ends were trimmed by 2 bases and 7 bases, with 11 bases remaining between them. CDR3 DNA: TGTGCCAGCAGTTACGAGGGGGTCGGTGGCTACACCTTC. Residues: CASSYEGVGGYTF.

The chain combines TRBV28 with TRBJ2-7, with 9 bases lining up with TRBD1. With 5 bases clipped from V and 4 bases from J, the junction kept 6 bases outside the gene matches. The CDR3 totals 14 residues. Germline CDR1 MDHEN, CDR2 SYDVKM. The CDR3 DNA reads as TGTGCCAGCAGTCCGAACAGGGGGCTTTACGAGCAGTACGTC. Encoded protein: CASSPNRGLYEQYV.

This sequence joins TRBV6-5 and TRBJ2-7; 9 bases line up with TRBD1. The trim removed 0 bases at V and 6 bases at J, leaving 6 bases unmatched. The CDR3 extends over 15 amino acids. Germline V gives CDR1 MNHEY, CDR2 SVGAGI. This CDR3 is CASSYSRQGGGEQYF. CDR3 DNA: TGTGCCAGCAGTTACTCGCGACAGGGGGGAGGCGAGCAGTACTTC.

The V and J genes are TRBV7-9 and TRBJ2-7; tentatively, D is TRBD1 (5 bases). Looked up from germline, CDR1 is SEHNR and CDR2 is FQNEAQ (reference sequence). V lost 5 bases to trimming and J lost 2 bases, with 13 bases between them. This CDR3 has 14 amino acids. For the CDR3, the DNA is TGTGCCAGCAGCACAGGCCTTAGCCCCTACGAGCAGTACTTC. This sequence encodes CASSTGLSPYEQYF.

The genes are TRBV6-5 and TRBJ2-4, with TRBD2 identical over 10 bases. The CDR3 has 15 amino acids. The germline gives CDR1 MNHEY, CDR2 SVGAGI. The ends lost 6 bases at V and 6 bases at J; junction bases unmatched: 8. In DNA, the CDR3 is TGTGCCAGCAGCCCGACAAGGACTAGCGGAAACATTCAGTACTTC. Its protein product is CASSPTRTSGNIQYF.

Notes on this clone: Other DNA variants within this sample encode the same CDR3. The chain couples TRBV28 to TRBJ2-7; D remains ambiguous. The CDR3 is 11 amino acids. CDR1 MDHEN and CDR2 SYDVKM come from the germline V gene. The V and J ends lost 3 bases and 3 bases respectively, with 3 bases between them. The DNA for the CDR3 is TGTGCCAGCAGTTTTAGCTACGAGCAGTACTTC. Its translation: CASSFSYEQYF.

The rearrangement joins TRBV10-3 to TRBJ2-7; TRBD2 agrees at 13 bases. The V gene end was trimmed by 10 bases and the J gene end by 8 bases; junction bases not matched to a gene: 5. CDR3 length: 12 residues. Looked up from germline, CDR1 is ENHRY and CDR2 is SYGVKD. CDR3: CATGTSGVKQYV. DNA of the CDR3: TGTGCCACGGGGACTAGCGGGGTAAAGCAGTACGTC.

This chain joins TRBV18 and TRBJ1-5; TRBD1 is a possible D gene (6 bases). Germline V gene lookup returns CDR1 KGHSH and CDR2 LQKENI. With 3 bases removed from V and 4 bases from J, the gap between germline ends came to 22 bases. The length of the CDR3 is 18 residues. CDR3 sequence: CASSPLPPGDIGNQPQHF. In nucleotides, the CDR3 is TGTGCCAGCTCACCCCTTCCGCCTGGGGACATAGGAAATCAGCCCCAGCATTTT.

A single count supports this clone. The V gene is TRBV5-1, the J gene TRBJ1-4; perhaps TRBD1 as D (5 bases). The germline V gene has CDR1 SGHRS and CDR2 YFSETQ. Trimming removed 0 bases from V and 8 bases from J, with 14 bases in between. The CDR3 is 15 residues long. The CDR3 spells CASSLGQGENEKLFF. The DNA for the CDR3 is TGCGCCAGCAGCTTGGGGCAGGGCGAAAACGAAAAACTGTTTTTT.

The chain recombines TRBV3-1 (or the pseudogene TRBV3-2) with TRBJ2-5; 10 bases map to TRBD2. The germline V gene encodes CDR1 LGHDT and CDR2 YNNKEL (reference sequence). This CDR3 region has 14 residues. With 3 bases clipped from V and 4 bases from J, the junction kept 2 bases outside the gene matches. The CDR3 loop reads CASSHLAGGETQYF. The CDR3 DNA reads TGTGCCAGCAGCCACTTAGCGGGGGGAGAGACCCAGTACTTC.

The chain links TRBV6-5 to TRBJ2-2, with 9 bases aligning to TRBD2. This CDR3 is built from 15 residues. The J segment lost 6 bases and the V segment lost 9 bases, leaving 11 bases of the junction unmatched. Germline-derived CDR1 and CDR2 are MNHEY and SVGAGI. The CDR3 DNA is TGTGCCAGTGGCGAGAGTAGCGGGGGTCCCGGGGAGCTGTTTTTT. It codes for CASGESSGGPGELFF.

The CDR3 here is CASSSGTGGSYNSPLHF. CDR3 DNA: TGTGCCAGTAGTTCCGGGACAGGGGGCTCCTATAATTCACCCCTCCACTTT. This chain connects TRBV19 to TRBJ1-6, with 11 bases lining up with TRBD1. Germline CDR1 LNHDA, CDR2 SQIVND (reference sequence). This CDR3 is built from 17 residues. Unmatched junction bases numbered 3, after V lost 5 bases and J lost 0 bases.